These 3 T cell receptor beta chains originate from one sample sequenced in a study of human T cells and chemical hapten exposure. Indicated time point: pre-sensitization, week 0. Treatment given: therapeutic diphenylcyclopropenone sensitization with weekly scalp DPC. MiXCR, applied by TCRdb to the RACE reads, yields one record per CDR3 protein. The data show 240,000 or so distinct CDR3 sequences, with 7.5% to 10% seen just once and about 2.5% held by the top ten. Material: whole blood, obtained in connection with sensitization to the hapten diphenylcyclopropenone (DPC). These receptors all come from a woman between 35 and 50 years old with alopecia areata. Some clones in this sample may be carry-over from other donors' samples.

The CDR3 DNA sequence: TGTGCCATCAGTGAGGGATCAGGAGCAGAGGAGAGGCGGTATTTT. The encoded protein is CAISEGSGAEERRYF. The rearrangement uses TRBV10-3 and TRBJ2-3; D gene uncertain. V lost 2 bases to trimming and J lost 14 bases, with 23 bases between them. This CDR3 region has 15 residues. Germline V gives CDR1 ENHRY, CDR2 SYGVKD.

This clonotype has more than one count but fewer than ten. CDR3 region: CASSYYGRGGYNEQFF. In nucleotides, the CDR3 is TGTGCCAGCAGTTACTACGGCAGGGGGGGATACAATGAGCAGTTCTTC. The genes are TRBV6-6 and TRBJ2-1; D could derive from TRBD1 or TRBD2 (7 bases each). The CDR3 runs to 16 residues. V was cut by 1 base and J by 4 bases, with 14 bases left in between. CDR1 is MNHNY and CDR2 is SVGAGI in the germline V gene (reference sequence).

V gene TRBV5-1 combines with J gene TRBJ1-1; 7 nucleotides match TRBD1. The V and J ends lost 2 bases and 4 bases, in that order; junction bases with no gene match: 14. Germline CDR1 is SGHRS and CDR2 is YFSETQ. The CDR3 contains 17 residues. The CDR3 DNA sequence: TGCGCCAGCAGCTTCAGTATACTAGGGGGCGCGAGCACTGAAGCTTTCTTT. It is translated as CASSFSILGGASTEAFF.